This T cell receptor beta chain stems from a study of shared T cell receptors in the human thymus. The V gene end was trimmed by 0 bases and the J gene end by 4 bases; junction bases not matched to a gene: 9. This CDR3 is built from 18 residues. Germline V gives CDR1 SGHAT, CDR2 FQNNGV. Repertoires were generated with immunoSEQ multiplex PCR, while TCRdb's copy carries only in-frame clones and drops some. The sample records hundreds of thousands of clones, roughly 90% being singletons. These data also featured in a second study, about human thymus T cells.

This sequence originates from a boy less than two years old with a congenital heart defect. The chain couples TRBV11-2 to TRBJ2-5; TRBD1 matches 12 bases. Sequencing used thymocytes. For the CDR3, the DNA is TGTGCCAGCAGCTTAGATATGGGGGACAGGGGGCTGGGAGAGACCCAGTACTTC. Its protein product is CASSLDMGDRGLGETQYF.